This T cell receptor (beta chain) came from a study of blood T cell repertoires in COVID-19. About the study: The samples span acute and convalescent COVID-19 from the United States, Italy and Spain. PBMCs, B-cell-depleted T cells, or T cells were the source of the cDNA or gDNA that made up the material.

As handled by the study authors: The authors estimated nucleated cell counts from reference gene primer amplification. Produced via immunoSEQ multiplex PCR; TCRdb's table is partial and in-frame only. The V and J calls and clone size were taken over from that table, and D and trimming were inferred from the DNA. The profile shows some 90,000 clones, 70% to 90% of them singletons. Sequenced sample: peripheral blood. This clonotype originated in a man older than 75 with active or convalescent COVID-19.

The DNA of the CDR3 is TGTGCCAGCAGGACAGGGATTGTTGAAAAACTGTTTTTT. As protein: CASRTGIVEKLFF. The rearrangement links TRBV28 to TRBJ1-4, with TRBD1 matching over 7 bases. Germline-derived CDR1 and CDR2 are MDHEN and SYDVKM. V lost 6 bases, J lost 7 bases, and 5 bases stayed unmatched. The CDR3 sequence is 13 residues long.